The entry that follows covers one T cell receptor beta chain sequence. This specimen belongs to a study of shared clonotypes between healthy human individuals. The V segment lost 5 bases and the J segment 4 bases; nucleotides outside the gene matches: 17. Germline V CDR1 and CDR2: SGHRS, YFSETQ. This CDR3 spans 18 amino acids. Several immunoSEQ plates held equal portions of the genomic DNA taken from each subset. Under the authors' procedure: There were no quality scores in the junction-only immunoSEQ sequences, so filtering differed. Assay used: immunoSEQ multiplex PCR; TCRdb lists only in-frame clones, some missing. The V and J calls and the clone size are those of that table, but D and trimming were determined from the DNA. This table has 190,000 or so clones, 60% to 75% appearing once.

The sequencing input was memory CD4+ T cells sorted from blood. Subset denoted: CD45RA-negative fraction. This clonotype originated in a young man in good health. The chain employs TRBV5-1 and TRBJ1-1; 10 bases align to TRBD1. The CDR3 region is CASSPGTGARLGTTEAFF. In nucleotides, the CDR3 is TGCGCCAGCAGTCCCGGGACAGGGGCGAGGCTGGGAACCACTGAAGCTTTCTTT.